The 15 T cell receptor beta chains in this list originate from one sample, sequenced in a study of cytomegalovirus exposure and HLA in healthy donors. Data came from immunoSEQ multiplex PCR; TCRdb stores just in-frame clones and leaves some out. The table lists roughly 260,000 clones, around 90% of them singletons. Sequencing input: PBMCs. These receptors were collected from a woman between 18 and 30 years old in good health and CMV-seronegative.

This clone was detected only a few times. The chain recombines TRBV14 with TRBJ2-2, with a possible D match to TRBD2 (5 bases). V lost 6 bases to trimming and J lost 5 bases, with 13 bases between them. This CDR3 has 14 residues. Germline loops: CDR1 SGHDN, CDR2 FVKESK. The DNA of the CDR3 is TGTGCCAGCAGACCCGGGATCCCGACCGGGGAGCTGTTTTTT. Translating it yields CASRPGIPTGELFF.

The gene calls are TRBV19 and TRBJ1-6, with 8 positions matching TRBD1. Unmatched junction bases numbered 12, after V lost 6 bases and J lost 8 bases. CDR1 LNHDA and CDR2 SQIVND come from the germline V gene (reference sequence). The CDR3 has 16 amino acids. The CDR3 region has the DNA TGTGCCAGTAGCGACCGGGCCGGACAGGGTTATTCACCCCTCCACTTT. Encoded protein: CASSDRAGQGYSPLHF. Full variable domain (remainder filled in from reference TRBV19 and TRBJ1-6): DGGITQSPKYLFRKEGQNVTLSCEQNLNHDAMYWYRQDPGQGLRLIYYSQIVNDFQKGDIAEGYSVSREKKESFPLTVTSAQKNPTAFYLCASSDRAGQGYSPLHFGNGTRLTVT.

This clone is a singleton in its sample. The CDR3: CASTARVSEQYF. The DNA of the CDR3 is TGTGCCAGCACCGCCAGGGTCTCCGAGCAGTACTTC. The V gene is TRBV28, the J gene TRBJ2-7; D possibly corresponds to TRBD1 (5 bases). The germline gives CDR1 MDHEN, CDR2 SYDVKM. The CDR3 is 12 amino acids. V was cut by 7 bases and J by 6 bases, with 13 bases left in between.

The table lists this clone with a count of one. The chain recombines TRBV13 with TRBJ2-1; 7 bases map to TRBD1. Germline CDR1 PRHDT, CDR2 FYEKMQ (reference sequence). With V trimmed by 4 bases and J by 5 bases, 8 bases remained unmatched. There are 15 residues in the CDR3. CDR3 region: CASSSRQGLNNEQFF. CDR3 nucleotide sequence: TGTGCCAGCAGCTCCCGACAGGGCCTCAACAATGAGCAGTTCTTC. The full variable domain, with the rest looked up from reference TRBV13 and TRBJ2-1, is AAGVIQSPRHLIKEKRETATLKCYPIPRHDTVYWYQQGPGQDPQFLISFYEKMQSDKGSIPDRFSAQQFSDYHSELNMSSLELGDSALYFCASSSRQGLNNEQFFGPGTRLTVL.

This rearrangement joins TRBV2 to TRBJ1-3; D gene ambiguous. Germline lookup yields CDR1 SNHLY and CDR2 FYNNEI. Trimming pared 3 bases from V and 8 bases from J, leaving 17 bases between. There are 15 residues in the CDR3. The CDR3 loop reads CASSEDTDRKDTIYF. Here the CDR3 DNA reads TGTGCCAGCAGTGAGGATACAGATCGTAAAGACACCATATATTTT.

This clone appeared once. The chain employs TRBV28 and TRBJ1-2; 11 bases agree with TRBD1. The CDR3 sequence is 15 residues long. Germline V gives CDR1 MDHEN, CDR2 SYDVKM. The junction had 9 bases not matched to a gene; V was cut back by 8 bases and J by 4 bases. In DNA, the CDR3 is TGTGCCAGCGGGACAGGGGGTTTTCGGGTCTATGGCTACACCTTC. Residues: CASGTGGFRVYGYTF.

CDR3: CASSRDRGPLHLHF. Written as DNA, the CDR3 is TGTGCCAGCAGTAGGGACAGGGGGCCTCTTCACCTCCACTTT. This chain joins TRBV2 and TRBJ1-6, with TRBD1 matching 12 bases. The length of the CDR3 is 14 residues. The germline gives CDR1 SNHLY, CDR2 FYNNEI. V shed 5 bases, J shed 15 bases, and the junction held 8 bases outside the gene matches.

This clone was found once. The chain links TRBV5-6 to TRBJ2-1; D might be TRBD1 (6 bases). V shed 2 bases and J shed 9 bases, with 18 bases lying between them. CDR3 length: 15 amino acids. Looked up from germline, CDR1 is SGHDT and CDR2 is YYEEEE. CDR3 nucleotides: TGTGCCAGCAGCTTCACAGGGACCGCTTTGGTTGAGCAGTTCTTC. Its protein product is CASSFTGTALVEQFF.

This rearrangement joins TRBV5-1 to TRBJ2-5; 9 bases are shared with TRBD1. The V and J ends lost 4 bases and 0 bases, in that order; junction bases with no gene match: 4. The CDR3 consists of 15 residues. Germline V gene sequence: CDR1 SGHRS, CDR2 YFSETQ. CDR3 in DNA: TGCGCCAGCAGCAAACAGGGGGCCAACCAAGAGACCCAGTACTTC. Translating gives CASSKQGANQETQYF. The complete variable domain, with remaining parts taken from reference TRBV5-1 and TRBJ2-5, reads KAGVTQTPRYLIKTRGQQVTLSCSPISGHRSVSWYQQTPGQGLQFLFEYFSETQRNKGNFPGRFSGRQFSNSRSEMNVSTLELGDSALYLCASSKQGANQETQYFGPGTRLLVL.

Written as DNA, the CDR3 is TGTGCCAGCAGTCACGGGGACAGGGTCTACACCGGGGAGCTGTTTTTT. It yields the protein CASSHGDRVYTGELFF. V gene TRBV27 combines with J gene TRBJ2-2, with TRBD1 matching 9 bases. Germline CDR1 reads MNHEY; CDR2 reads SMNVEV (reference sequence). The ends lost 5 bases at V and 3 bases at J; junction bases unmatched: 7. This CDR3 comprises 16 residues.

The J gene is TRBJ1-2, the V gene TRBV5-4; D gene unclear. CDR3 length: 12 residues. Deletions cut 6 bases from V and 5 bases from J, with 11 bases between. Per germline, CDR1 SGHNT and CDR2 YYREEE (reference sequence). CDR3: CASTSEGYGYTF. DNA of the CDR3: TGTGCCAGCACTTCGGAGGGATATGGCTACACCTTC.

This clone appeared once. The CDR3 sequence is CASRVAGGPYNEQFF. The DNA of the CDR3 is TGTGCCAGCAGGGTAGCGGGGGGGCCTTACAATGAGCAGTTCTTC. The chain couples TRBV28 to TRBJ2-1, with TRBD2 matching 11 bases. CDR1 is MDHEN and CDR2 is SYDVKM in the germline V gene. With V trimmed by 6 bases and J by 4 bases, 5 bases remained unmatched. The CDR3 loop spans 15 amino acids. The full variable domain, in which reference TRBV28 and TRBJ2-1 provide the parts outside the CDR3, is DVKVTQSSRYLVKRTGEKVFLECVQDMDHENMFWYRQDPGLGLRLIYFSYDVKMKEKGDIPEGYSVSREKKERFSLILESASTNQTSMYLCASRVAGGPYNEQFFGPGTRLTVL.

The chain carries TRBV4-1 and TRBJ1-3, with 9 bases matching TRBD1. Germline CDR1 MGHRA, CDR2 YSYEKL. This CDR3 is built from 17 residues. The J segment lost 2 bases and the V segment lost 0 bases, leaving 5 bases of the junction unmatched. The CDR3 protein is CASSQERDRVTGNTIYF. The DNA of the CDR3 is TGCGCCAGCAGCCAAGAGAGGGACAGGGTAACTGGAAACACCATATATTTT.

The V and J genes are TRBV7-2 and TRBJ1-2, with D hard to call. From germline, CDR1 is SGHTA and CDR2 FQGNSA. The CDR3 covers 13 residues. Trimming took off 1 base at V and 8 bases at J, with 11 bases between the two ends. The CDR3 here is CASSLVARRGYTF. Written as DNA, the CDR3 is TGTGCCAGCAGCTTAGTCGCCAGGCGCGGCTACACCTTC.

This clone occurred once. V usage is TRBV6-5 and J usage is TRBJ1-1, with TRBD1 as a possible D gene (5 bases). V shed 2 bases and J shed 6 bases, with 16 bases lying between them. Germline V CDR1 and CDR2: MNHEY, SVGAGI. The CDR3 has 15 residues. The CDR3 protein is CASSYRISGLAEAFF. The CDR3 DNA is TGTGCCAGCAGTTACCGAATCTCAGGGCTCGCTGAAGCTTTCTTT.